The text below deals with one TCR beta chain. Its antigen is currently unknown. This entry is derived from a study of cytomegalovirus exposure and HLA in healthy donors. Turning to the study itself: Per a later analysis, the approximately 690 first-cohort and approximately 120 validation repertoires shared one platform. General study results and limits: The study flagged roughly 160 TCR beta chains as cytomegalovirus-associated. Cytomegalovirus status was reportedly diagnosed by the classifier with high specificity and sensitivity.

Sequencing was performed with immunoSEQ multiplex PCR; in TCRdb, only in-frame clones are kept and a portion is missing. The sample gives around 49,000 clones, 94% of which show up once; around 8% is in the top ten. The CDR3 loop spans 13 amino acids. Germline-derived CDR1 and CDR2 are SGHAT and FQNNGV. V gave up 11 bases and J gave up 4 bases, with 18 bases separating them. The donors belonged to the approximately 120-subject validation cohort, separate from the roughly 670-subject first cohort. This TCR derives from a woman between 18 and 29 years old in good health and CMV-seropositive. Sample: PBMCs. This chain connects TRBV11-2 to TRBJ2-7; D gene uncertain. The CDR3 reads CASASSEFYEQYF. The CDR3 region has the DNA TGTGCCTCAGCATCCAGCGAGTTTTACGAGCAGTACTTC.